The TCR beta chain described here comes from a study of T-cell memory formation after mild COVID-19. Background on the study: Largely, TCR clusters stayed within a single donor. The study's findings and limits: CD8+ contracting clones occupied EMRA, while CD4+ ones occupied mainly CM and EM.

V lost 2 bases, J lost 0 bases, and 13 bases lay in between. Germline V gene sequence: CDR1 SGHTA, CDR2 FQGTGA. The CDR3 has 16 residues. Notes on this clonotype: Its antigen is still unknown.

Constant-segment-primed 5'RACE gave TCR alpha and TCR beta cDNA libraries with sample barcodes and UMIs. TCRdb called the 5' RACE reads again in MiXCR, with one record for every CDR3 protein. Counted here are a few hundred thousand distinct CDR3 sequences, 20% to 25% occurring once; the ten biggest clones make up roughly an eighth. The chain recombines TRBV7-3 with TRBJ1-1; D possibly corresponds to TRBD1 (6 bases). The sample comprised PBMCs or a T cell subset sorted from them (not recorded which). The clonotype comes from an adult woman who had mild COVID-19 (a few samples of this study predate the infection). Cell type and time point are not known. CDR3 sequence: CASSLSGALMNTEAFF. CDR3 nucleotide sequence: TGTGCCAGCAGCTTATCAGGGGCCCTCATGAACACTGAAGCTTTCTTT.